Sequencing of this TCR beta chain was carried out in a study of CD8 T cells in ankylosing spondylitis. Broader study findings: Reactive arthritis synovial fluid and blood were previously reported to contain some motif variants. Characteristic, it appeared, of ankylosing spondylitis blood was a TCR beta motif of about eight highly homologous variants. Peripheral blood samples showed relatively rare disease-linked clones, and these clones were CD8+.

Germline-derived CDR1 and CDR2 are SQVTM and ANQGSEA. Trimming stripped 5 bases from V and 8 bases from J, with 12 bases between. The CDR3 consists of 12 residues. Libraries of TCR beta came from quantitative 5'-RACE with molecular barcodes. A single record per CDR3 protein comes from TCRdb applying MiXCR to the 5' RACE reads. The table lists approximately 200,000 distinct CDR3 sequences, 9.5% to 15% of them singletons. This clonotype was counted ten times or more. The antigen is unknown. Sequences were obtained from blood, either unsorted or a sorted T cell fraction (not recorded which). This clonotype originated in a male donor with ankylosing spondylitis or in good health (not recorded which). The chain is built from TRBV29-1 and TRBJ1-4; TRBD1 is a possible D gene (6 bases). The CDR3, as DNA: TGCAGCGTTTTGACAGGTCTAGAAAAACTGTTTTTT. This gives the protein CSVLTGLEKLFF.